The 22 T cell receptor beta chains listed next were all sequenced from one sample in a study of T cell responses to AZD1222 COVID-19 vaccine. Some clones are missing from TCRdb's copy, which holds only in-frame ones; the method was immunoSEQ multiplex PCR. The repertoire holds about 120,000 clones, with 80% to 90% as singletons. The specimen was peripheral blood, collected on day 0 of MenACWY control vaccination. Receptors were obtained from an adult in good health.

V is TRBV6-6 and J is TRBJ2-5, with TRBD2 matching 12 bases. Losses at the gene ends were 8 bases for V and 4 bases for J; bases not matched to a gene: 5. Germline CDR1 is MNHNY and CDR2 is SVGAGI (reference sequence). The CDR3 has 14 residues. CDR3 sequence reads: CASATSGGTETQYF. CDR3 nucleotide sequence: TGTGCCAGCGCAACTAGCGGGGGGACAGAGACCCAGTACTTC.

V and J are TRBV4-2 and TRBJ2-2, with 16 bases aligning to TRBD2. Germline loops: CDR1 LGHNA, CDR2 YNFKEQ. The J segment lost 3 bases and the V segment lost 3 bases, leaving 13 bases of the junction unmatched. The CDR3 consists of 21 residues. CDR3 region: CASSQGHGTSGGAWDTGELFF. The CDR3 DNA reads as TGTGCCAGCAGCCAGGGCCATGGGACTAGCGGGGGGGCCTGGGACACCGGGGAGCTGTTTTTT.

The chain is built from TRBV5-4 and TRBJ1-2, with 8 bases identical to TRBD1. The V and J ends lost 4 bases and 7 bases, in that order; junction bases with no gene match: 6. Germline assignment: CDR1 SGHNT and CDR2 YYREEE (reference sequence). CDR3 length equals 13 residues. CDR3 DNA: TGTGCCAGCAGCCTGGACAGGGATGGTGGCTACACCTTC. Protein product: CASSLDRDGGYTF.

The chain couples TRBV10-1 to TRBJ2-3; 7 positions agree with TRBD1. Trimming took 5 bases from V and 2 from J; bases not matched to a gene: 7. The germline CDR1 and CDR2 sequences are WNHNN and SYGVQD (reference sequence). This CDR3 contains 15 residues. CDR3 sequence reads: CASSWDSTSTDTQYF. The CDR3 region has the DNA TGCGCCAGCAGTTGGGACAGCACGTCCACAGATACGCAGTATTTT.

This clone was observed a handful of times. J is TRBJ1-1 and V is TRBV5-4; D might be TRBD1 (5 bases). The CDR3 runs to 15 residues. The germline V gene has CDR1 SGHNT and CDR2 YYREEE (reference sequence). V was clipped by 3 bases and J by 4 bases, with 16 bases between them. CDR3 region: CASSSRGTPGTEAFF. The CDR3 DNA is TGTGCCAGCAGCTCTAGGGGTACCCCAGGCACTGAAGCTTTCTTT.

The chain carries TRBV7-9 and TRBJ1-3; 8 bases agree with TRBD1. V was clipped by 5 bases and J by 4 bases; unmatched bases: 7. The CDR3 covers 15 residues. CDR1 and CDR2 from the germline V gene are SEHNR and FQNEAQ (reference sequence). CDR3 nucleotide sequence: TGTGCCAGCAGCCCCCGGACAGGGTTAGGAAACACCATATATTTT. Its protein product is CASSPRTGLGNTIYF.

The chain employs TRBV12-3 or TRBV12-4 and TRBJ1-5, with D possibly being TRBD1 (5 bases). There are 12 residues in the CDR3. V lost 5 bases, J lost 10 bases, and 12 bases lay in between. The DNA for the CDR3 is TGTGCCAGCAGTGGGAGGGGTAAACCCCAGCATTTT. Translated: CASSGRGKPQHF.

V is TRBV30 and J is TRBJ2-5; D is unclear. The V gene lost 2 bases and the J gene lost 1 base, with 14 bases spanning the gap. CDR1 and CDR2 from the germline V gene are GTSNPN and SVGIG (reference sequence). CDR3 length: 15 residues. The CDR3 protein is CAWSLTTRTQETQYF. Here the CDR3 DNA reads TGTGCCTGGAGTCTAACGACACGGACCCAAGAGACCCAGTACTTC.

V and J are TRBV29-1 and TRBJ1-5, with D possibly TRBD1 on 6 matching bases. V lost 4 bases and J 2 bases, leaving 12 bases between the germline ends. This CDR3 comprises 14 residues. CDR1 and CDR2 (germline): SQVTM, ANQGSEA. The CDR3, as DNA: TGCAGCGTTGCTACAGGGACGGGCAATCAGCCCCAGCATTTT. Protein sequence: CSVATGTGNQPQHF.

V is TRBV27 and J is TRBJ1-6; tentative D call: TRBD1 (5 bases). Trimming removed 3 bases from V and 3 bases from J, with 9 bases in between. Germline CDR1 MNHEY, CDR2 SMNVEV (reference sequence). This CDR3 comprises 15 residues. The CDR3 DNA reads TGTGCCAGCAGTTTTGGGGGAAACTATAATTCACCCCTCCACTTT. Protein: CASSFGGNYNSPLHF.

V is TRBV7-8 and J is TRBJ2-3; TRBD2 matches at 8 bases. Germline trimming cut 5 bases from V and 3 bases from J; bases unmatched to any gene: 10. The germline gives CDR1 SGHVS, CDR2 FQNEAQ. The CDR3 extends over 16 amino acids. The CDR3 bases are TGTGCCAGCAGCCCGTTTGTAAGCGGGGGAACAGATACGCAGTATTTT. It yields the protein CASSPFVSGGTDTQYF.

CDR3 sequence: CASSASGTGLETQYF. DNA of the CDR3: TGTGCCAGCAGCGCCAGCGGGACAGGGTTAGAGACCCAGTACTTC. The V gene is TRBV9, the J gene TRBJ2-5; 9 bases are shared with TRBD1. The V and J ends lost 3 bases and 4 bases, in that order; junction bases with no gene match: 7. Per the germline V gene, CDR1 is SGDLS and CDR2 is YYNGEE. The CDR3 has 15 residues.

CDR3 amino acids: CASSPGKNSLNTGELFF. CDR3 sequence (DNA): TGCGCCAGCAGCCCAGGCAAGAACTCTTTGAACACCGGGGAGCTGTTTTTT. The gene calls are TRBV4-3 and TRBJ2-2, with D hard to call. CDR1 is LGHNA and CDR2 is YSLEER in the germline V gene. The CDR3 runs 17 residues. V was pared by 4 bases and J by 1 base, with 16 bases between.

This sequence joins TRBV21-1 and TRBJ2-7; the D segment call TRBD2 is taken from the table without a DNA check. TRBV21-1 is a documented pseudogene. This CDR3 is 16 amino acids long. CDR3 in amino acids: CASTLALRVGSYEQYF. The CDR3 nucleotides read TGTGCCAGCACCCTTGCATTACGGGTGGGTTCCTACGAGCAGTACTTC.

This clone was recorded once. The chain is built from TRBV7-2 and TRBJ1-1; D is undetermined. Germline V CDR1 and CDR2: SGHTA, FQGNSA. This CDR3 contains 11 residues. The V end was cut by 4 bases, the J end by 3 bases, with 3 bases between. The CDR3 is CASSSYTEAFF. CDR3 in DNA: TGTGCCAGCAGCTCATACACTGAAGCTTTCTTT.

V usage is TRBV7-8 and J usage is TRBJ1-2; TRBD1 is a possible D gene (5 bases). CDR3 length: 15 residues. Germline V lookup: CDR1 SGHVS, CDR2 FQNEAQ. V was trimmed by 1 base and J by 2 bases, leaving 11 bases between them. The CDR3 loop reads CASSLGGGTNYGYTF. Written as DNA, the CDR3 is TGTGCCAGCAGCTTAGGTGGGGGGACCAACTATGGCTACACCTTC. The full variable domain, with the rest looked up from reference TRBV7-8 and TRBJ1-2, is GAGVSQSPRYKVAKRGQDVALRCDPISGHVSLFWYQQALGQGPEFLTYFQNEAQLDKSGLPSDRFFAERPEGSVSTLKIQRTQQEDSAVYLCASSLGGGTNYGYTFGSGTRLTVV.

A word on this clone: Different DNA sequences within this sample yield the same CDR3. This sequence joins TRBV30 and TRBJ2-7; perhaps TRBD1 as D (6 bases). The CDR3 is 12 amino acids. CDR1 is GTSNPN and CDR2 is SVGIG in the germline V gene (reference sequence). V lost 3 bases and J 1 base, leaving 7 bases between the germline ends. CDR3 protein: CAWSRGSYEQYF. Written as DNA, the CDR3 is TGTGCCTGGAGCAGGGGTTCCTACGAGCAGTACTTC.

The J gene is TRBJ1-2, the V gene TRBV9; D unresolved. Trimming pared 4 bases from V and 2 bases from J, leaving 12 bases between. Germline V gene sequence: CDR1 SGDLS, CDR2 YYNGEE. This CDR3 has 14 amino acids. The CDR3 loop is CASSPLGRNYGYTF. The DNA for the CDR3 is TGTGCCAGCAGCCCGCTAGGGAGAAACTATGGCTACACCTTC.

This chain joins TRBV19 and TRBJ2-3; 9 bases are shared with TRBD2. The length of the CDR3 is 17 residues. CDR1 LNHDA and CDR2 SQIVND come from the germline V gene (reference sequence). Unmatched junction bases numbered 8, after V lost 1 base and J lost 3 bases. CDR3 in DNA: TGTGCCAGTAGTATAGTATTTGGCGGGGGGGCGACAGATACGCAGTATTTT. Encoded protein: CASSIVFGGGATDTQYF.

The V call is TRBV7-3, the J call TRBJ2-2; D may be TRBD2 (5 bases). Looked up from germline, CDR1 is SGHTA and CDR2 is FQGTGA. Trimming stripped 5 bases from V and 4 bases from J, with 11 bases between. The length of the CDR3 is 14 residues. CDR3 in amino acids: CASSPGLLTGELFF. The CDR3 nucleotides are TGTGCCAGCAGCCCTGGACTCCTCACCGGGGAGCTGTTTTTT.

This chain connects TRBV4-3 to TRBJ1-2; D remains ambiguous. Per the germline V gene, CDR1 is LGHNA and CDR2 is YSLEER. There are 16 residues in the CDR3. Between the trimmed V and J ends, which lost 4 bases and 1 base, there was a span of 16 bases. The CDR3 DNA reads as TGCGCCAGCAGCCCCGAACGGTACAGAGATAACTATGGCTACACCTTC. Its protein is CASSPERYRDNYGYTF.

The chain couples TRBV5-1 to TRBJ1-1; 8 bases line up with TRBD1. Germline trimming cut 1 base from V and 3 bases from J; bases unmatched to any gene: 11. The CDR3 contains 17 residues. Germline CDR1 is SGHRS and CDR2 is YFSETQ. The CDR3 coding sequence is TGCGCCAGCAGCTTGAGCCAGGGGGCGGGATTGGACACTGAAGCTTTCTTT. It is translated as CASSLSQGAGLDTEAFF.